This T cell receptor (beta chain) originates from a study of T cell responses to AZD1222 COVID-19 vaccine. Findings and caveats of the study: Sampling captured repertoires only after the peak T cell response. Increased Spike-specific TCR breadth and depth were observed after two AZD1222 doses. Reports indicate that nearly half of spike-specific TCRs are directed at unmutated variant regions.

This clone has only a few counts. What it recognizes is unknown. Assay used: immunoSEQ multiplex PCR; TCRdb lists only in-frame clones, some missing. Of some 78,000 clones in the sample, 83% were seen once. This CDR3 spans 14 amino acids. CDR1 MRHNA and CDR2 SNTAGT come from the germline V gene. The ends were cut back, 6 bases at V and 7 bases at J, with 13 bases in the middle. The starting material was peripheral blood, obtained 28 days after the second AZD1222 dose. The chain joins TRBV6-4 to TRBJ1-6; D possibly corresponds to TRBD1 (6 bases). This clonotype was sampled from an adult who received the AZD1222 COVID-19 vaccine. The CDR3 DNA reads as TGTGCCAGCAGCCCGACAGGAGAGAATTCACCCCTCCACTTT. It encodes CASSPTGENSPLHF.